This TCR beta chain was obtained from a study of metastatic and nonmetastatic thyroid tumors. From the PCR reads, TCRdb re-called clones with MiXCR. The sample includes approximately 7,100 clones, about 30% of them seen just once. Thyroid surgery was preceded by no treatment in any patient. The material sequenced was tumor tissue. The receptor was isolated from a female donor with papillary thyroid cancer or a benign thyroid nodule (not recorded which). Some clones in this sample may be carry-over from other donors' samples.

The CDR3 sequence is CASSLISDYNEQFF. The CDR3 region has the DNA TGTGCCAGCAGCTTAATTAGCGATTACAATGAGCAGTTCTTC. The chain recombines TRBV11-2 with TRBJ2-1; the D gene is possibly TRBD2 (5 bases). CDR1 is SGHAT, CDR2 FQNNGV, per germline. The CDR3 is made up of 14 amino acids. V was shortened by 2 bases and J by 4 bases, with 9 bases between the two germline ends.